This section outlines one TCR beta chain sequence together with its context. PCR amplification relied on 60 Vbeta primers (plus 13 Jbeta primers). In the original processing: Per a later analysis, the number of unique TCR beta chains was around 80 million, of which about 11 million were shared. Sequencing used immunoSEQ multiplex PCR; TCRdb keeps in-frame clones, though not all of them. The V and J calls and clone size come from that table; D and trimming were worked out from the DNA. The table includes approximately 110,000 clones, over 15% detected once. This entry comes from a study of cytomegalovirus exposure and HLA in healthy donors. In germline, CDR1 is MGHRA, CDR2 YSYEKL. V was trimmed by 2 bases and J by 1 base, leaving 20 bases between them. There are 18 residues in the CDR3.

The receptor's source is a woman under 30 in good health and CMV-seronegative. The chain employs TRBV4-1 and TRBJ1-2; the D gene is possibly TRBD1 (6 bases). Sequencing used PBMCs. The CDR3 here is CASSQQQSFGQRNYGYTF. As DNA, the CDR3 is TGCGCCAGCAGCCAACAACAAAGCTTCGGACAGCGTAACTATGGCTACACCTTC.